At least ten counts were recorded for the clone carrying this TCR beta chain. Its antigen remains unknown. Germline assignment: CDR1 SGHAT and CDR2 FQDESV (reference sequence). CDR3 length: 16 amino acids. V lost 5 bases to trimming and J lost 0 bases; unmatched junction nucleotides: 8. A sample-barcoded 5' primer and a J-beta primer mix were used in a second PCR of roughly 6 to 11 cycles. TCRdb fed the 5' RACE reads into MiXCR, producing one record per CDR3 protein. The data contain 650,000 to 1,000,000 distinct CDR3 sequences, roughly 35% of them seen just once; the ten biggest clones take up 13%. The sample originates from a study of blood T cells in healthy people across ages. Study results and limitations: Among T cells, TCR beta diversity per million cells dropped roughly linearly as age rose.

The rearrangement joins TRBV11-1 to TRBJ2-5; 8 nucleotides line up with TRBD1. This clonotype was obtained from a young man in good health. Sequencing was carried out using blood. CDR3 sequence reads: CASSARTGMHQETQYF. The CDR3 DNA sequence: TGTGCCAGCAGCGCCCGGACAGGGATGCACCAAGAGACCCAGTACTTC.